The rows below give T cell receptor beta chains drawn from one sample of a study of technical replicates of blood from a few donors. The method was immunoSEQ multiplex PCR; TCRdb's version includes in-frame clones alone and lacks a portion of them. The sample has just under 45,000 clones; over 95% are singletons. Sequenced input: T cells isolated from PBMCs. These receptors were taken from a human donor in good health. Both conserved end residues are part of each CDR3. D genes are given only for firm matches. Not every row has a clone size; where given, it reads once, few, many or a size class.

D gene: .; clone size: .; J gene: TRBJ2-5; V gene: TRBV15; CDR3 DNA: TGTGCCACCCAGGATGGGACTTCCCAAGAGACCCAGTACTTC; CDR3 protein: CATQDGTSQETQYF
D gene: .; clone size: .; J gene: TRBJ1-1; V gene: TRBV5-6; CDR3 DNA: TGTGCCAGCAGCTTGGGCGGGGTCACTGAAGCTTTCTTT; CDR3 protein: CASSLGGVTEAFF
D gene: TRBD1; clone size: .; J gene: TRBJ1-2; V gene: TRBV7-2; CDR3 DNA: TGTGCCAGCAGCTTGACAGGGGGTCAAGGCTACACCTTC; CDR3 protein: CASSLTGGQGYTF
D gene: TRBD2; clone size: .; J gene: TRBJ2-3; V gene: TRBV5-1; CDR3 DNA: TGCGCCAGCAGCTTGCGGGAGGGGGGCACAGATACGCAGTATTTT; CDR3 protein: CASSLREGGTDTQYF
D gene: .; clone size: .; J gene: TRBJ2-3; V gene: TRBV5-4; CDR3 DNA: TGTGCCAGCAGCTTGTGGGCAGATAACACAGATACGCAGTATTTT; CDR3 protein: CASSLWADNTDTQYF
D gene: .; clone size: .; J gene: TRBJ1-4; V gene: TRBV6-6; CDR3 DNA: TGTGCCACTAGGGGGGGGAATGAAAAACTGTTTTTT; CDR3 protein: CATRGGNEKLFF
D gene: .; clone size: .; J gene: TRBJ1-1; V gene: TRBV5-1; CDR3 DNA: TGCGCCAGCAGCTTGGAGGGAGGGGTGGACACTGAAGCTTTCTTT; CDR3 protein: CASSLEGGVDTEAFF
D gene: .; clone size: .; J gene: TRBJ2-2; V gene: TRBV30; CDR3 DNA: TGTGCCTGGAGTGTACAGGGTCCCGGGGAGCTGTTTTTT; CDR3 protein: CAWSVQGPGELFF
D gene: .; clone size: .; J gene: TRBJ2-1; V gene: TRBV5-4; CDR3 DNA: TGTGCCAGCAGCTTTGACAACCGTTACTACAATGAGCAGTTCTTC; CDR3 protein: CASSFDNRYYNEQFF
D gene: .; clone size: few; J gene: TRBJ1-2; V gene: TRBV2; CDR3 DNA: TGTGCCAGCAGTGAACAGGGAAGTAGAGGCTACACCTTC; CDR3 protein: CASSEQGSRGYTF
D gene: .; clone size: .; J gene: TRBJ1-4; V gene: TRBV4-1; CDR3 DNA: TGCGCCAGCAGCCAAACCTCTACTTGGTCTAATGAAAAACTGTTTTTT; CDR3 protein: CASSQTSTWSNEKLFF
D gene: .; clone size: .; J gene: TRBJ2-7; V gene: TRBV27; CDR3 DNA: TGTGCCAGCAGTGGAATCACAGGGAGCTACGAGCAGTACTTC; CDR3 protein: CASSGITGSYEQYF
D gene: TRBD2; clone size: .; J gene: TRBJ2-3; V gene: TRBV10-3; CDR3 DNA: TGTGCCACCAGTGGTAGCGGGAGGGCCATGGGCACAGATACGCAGTATTTT; CDR3 protein: CATSGSGRAMGTDTQYF
D gene: .; clone size: .; J gene: TRBJ1-1; V gene: TRBV28; CDR3 DNA: TGTGCCAGCAGTTTCAGGGGATTCTGGACTTTCTTT; CDR3 protein: CASSFRGFWTFF
D gene: .; clone size: .; J gene: TRBJ1-1; V gene: TRBV4-1; CDR3 DNA: TGCGCCAGCAGTTCCGCGACAGAACACACTGAAGCTTTCTTT; CDR3 protein: CASSSATEHTEAFF
D gene: TRBD1; clone size: .; J gene: TRBJ2-7; V gene: TRBV6-1; CDR3 DNA: TGTGCCACTACCTTGGGACAGCTAGAATCCTACGAGCAGTACTTC; CDR3 protein: CATTLGQLESYEQYF
D gene: TRBD2; clone size: .; J gene: TRBJ2-7; V gene: TRBV27; CDR3 DNA: TGTGCCAGCAGTCTACTAGCGGGCACCTACGAGCAGTACTTC; CDR3 protein: CASSLLAGTYEQYF
D gene: TRBD1; clone size: .; J gene: TRBJ2-7; V gene: TRBV6-5; CDR3 DNA: TGTGCCAGCAGTTCTAGGGGGCGGTACGAGCAGTACTTC; CDR3 protein: CASSSRGRYEQYF
D gene: TRBD1; clone size: .; J gene: TRBJ1-1; V gene: TRBV27; CDR3 DNA: TGTGCCAGCAGTTGGGGACAGTCGAACACTGAAGCTTTCTTT; CDR3 protein: CASSWGQSNTEAFF
D gene: .; clone size: .; J gene: TRBJ1-1; V gene: TRBV13; CDR3 DNA: TGTGCCAGCAGCTTCGGAGGAGAGGCTGAAGCTTTCTTT; CDR3 protein: CASSFGGEAEAFF
D gene: TRBD2; clone size: few; J gene: TRBJ2-5; V gene: TRBV7-9; CDR3 DNA: TGTGCCAGCAGCTTAGCGGCGGGAGCAGGCGAGACCCAGTACTTC; CDR3 protein: CASSLAAGAGETQYF
D gene: .; clone size: .; J gene: TRBJ2-2; V gene: TRBV7-3; CDR3 DNA: TGTGCCAGCAGCTCCAATAGAGCAGAGCTGTTTTTT; CDR3 protein: CASSSNRAELFF
D gene: .; clone size: .; J gene: TRBJ1-2; V gene: TRBV9; CDR3 DNA: TGTGCCAGCAGCGACGGTAGGAGGGCGGCCTATGGCTACACCTTC; CDR3 protein: CASSDGRRAAYGYTF
D gene: .; clone size: .; J gene: TRBJ1-4; V gene: TRBV5-4; CDR3 DNA: TGTGCCACCAAAGCGGACCGTTACAATGAAAAACTGTTTTTT; CDR3 protein: CATKADRYNEKLFF
D gene: .; clone size: .; J gene: TRBJ2-4; V gene: TRBV27; CDR3 DNA: TGTGCCAGCAGTTCCCGGGTGGGTAACATTCAGTACTTC; CDR3 protein: CASSSRVGNIQYF
D gene: .; clone size: few; J gene: TRBJ1-1; V gene: TRBV30; CDR3 DNA: TGTGCCTGGATGTTAGCGGACACTGAAGCTTTCTTT; CDR3 protein: CAWMLADTEAFF
D gene: .; clone size: .; J gene: TRBJ2-4; V gene: TRBV5-4; CDR3 DNA: TGTGCCAGCAGCGTAGGGAATATGGAGGACATTCAGTACTTC; CDR3 protein: CASSVGNMEDIQYF
D gene: TRBD2; clone size: .; J gene: TRBJ2-3; V gene: TRBV5-1; CDR3 DNA: TGCGCCAGCAGCATGGGACTAGCGGGAGTAGATACGCAGTATTTT; CDR3 protein: CASSMGLAGVDTQYF
D gene: TRBD2; clone size: once; J gene: TRBJ2-5; V gene: TRBV11-3; CDR3 DNA: TGTGCCAGCAGCTCCAGGAGCGGGAGTAATCACGAGACCCAGTACTTC; CDR3 protein: CASSSRSGSNHETQYF
D gene: .; clone size: .; J gene: TRBJ2-5; V gene: TRBV6-1; CDR3 DNA: TGTGCCTCGGACAGGAGGGGAGAGACCCAGTACTTC; CDR3 protein: CASDRRGETQYF
D gene: TRBD1; clone size: .; J gene: TRBJ2-1; V gene: TRBV6-5; CDR3 DNA: TGTGCCAGCAGTTACTCGGGACAGATAAACAATGAGCAGTTCTTC; CDR3 protein: CASSYSGQINNEQFF
D gene: .; clone size: .; J gene: TRBJ2-5; V gene: TRBV30; CDR3 DNA: TGTGCCTGGGACGGACAGAACCAAGAGACCCAGTACTTC; CDR3 protein: CAWDGQNQETQYF
D gene: .; clone size: .; J gene: TRBJ2-7; V gene: TRBV6-1; CDR3 DNA: TGTGCCAGCAGTGACACCCTATCCTACGAGCAGTACTTC; CDR3 protein: CASSDTLSYEQYF
D gene: .; clone size: .; J gene: TRBJ2-1; V gene: TRBV7-7; CDR3 DNA: TGTGCTAGCAGCCCACGACTATCCAACAATGAGCAGTTCTTC; CDR3 protein: CASSPRLSNNEQFF
D gene: TRBD2; clone size: .; J gene: TRBJ2-3; V gene: TRBV2; CDR3 DNA: TGTGCCAGCAGTGAACGTAGCGGGAGGACAGATACGCAGTATTTT; CDR3 protein: CASSERSGRTDTQYF
D gene: .; clone size: .; J gene: TRBJ2-3; V gene: TRBV20-1; CDR3 DNA: TGCAGCCCTGGCCGCGATACGCAGTATTTT; CDR3 protein: CSPGRDTQYF
D gene: TRBD1; clone size: .; J gene: TRBJ2-5; V gene: TRBV19; CDR3 DNA: TGTGCCAGTAGTACCTCTCGGACAGGGGAGGAAGAGACCCAGTACTTC; CDR3 protein: CASSTSRTGEEETQYF
D gene: TRBD2; clone size: .; J gene: TRBJ2-5; V gene: TRBV5-1; CDR3 DNA: TGCGCCAGCAGCGTAATAGCGGGAAGTTCCAAAGAGACCCAGTACTTC; CDR3 protein: CASSVIAGSSKETQYF
D gene: TRBD2; clone size: .; J gene: TRBJ2-7; V gene: TRBV7-3; CDR3 DNA: TGTGCCAGCAGCTTAACGACTAGCGGGAGGTTATCCTACGAGCAGTACTTC; CDR3 protein: CASSLTTSGRLSYEQYF
D gene: .; clone size: .; J gene: TRBJ2-7; V gene: TRBV6-5; CDR3 DNA: TGTGCCAGCAGTTACTCCAGGTACGAGCAGTACTTC; CDR3 protein: CASSYSRYEQYF
D gene: .; clone size: .; J gene: TRBJ2-7; V gene: TRBV11-3; CDR3 DNA: TGTGCCAGCAGCCTACAGGGCTCCTACGAGCAGTACTTC; CDR3 protein: CASSLQGSYEQYF
D gene: .; clone size: .; J gene: TRBJ2-7; V gene: TRBV19; CDR3 DNA: TGTGCCAGTAGTATCGGCAGAGGCACCTACGAGCAGTACTTC; CDR3 protein: CASSIGRGTYEQYF
D gene: TRBD1; clone size: .; J gene: TRBJ1-1; V gene: TRBV30; CDR3 DNA: TGTGCCTGGAGTGGACAGGGAAACACTGAAGCTTTCTTT; CDR3 protein: CAWSGQGNTEAFF
D gene: .; clone size: .; J gene: TRBJ2-7; V gene: TRBV28; CDR3 DNA: TGTGCCAGCAGTTTAACGGGACCGACAGGCCCAGGGCAGTACTTC; CDR3 protein: CASSLTGPTGPGQYF
D gene: TRBD2; clone size: .; J gene: TRBJ2-7; V gene: TRBV9; CDR3 DNA: TGTGCCAGCAGCGTAGGACTAGCGGGAGGGCATGACGTCAACGAGCAGTACTTC; CDR3 protein: CASSVGLAGGHDVNEQYF
D gene: .; clone size: .; J gene: TRBJ1-1; V gene: TRBV27; CDR3 DNA: TGTGCCAGCAGTTATGGGAGGAACACTGAAGCTTTCTTT; CDR3 protein: CASSYGRNTEAFF
D gene: .; clone size: .; J gene: TRBJ2-1; V gene: TRBV5-1; CDR3 DNA: TGCGCCAGCAGCTTGACTAGCTCCTACAATGAGCAGTTCTTC; CDR3 protein: CASSLTSSYNEQFF
D gene: .; clone size: .; J gene: TRBJ1-2; V gene: TRBV25-1; CDR3 DNA: TGTGCCAGCAGTACGTTAGATGGCTACACCTTC; CDR3 protein: CASSTLDGYTF
D gene: TRBD1; clone size: .; J gene: TRBJ1-2; V gene: TRBV13; CDR3 DNA: TGTGCCAGCAGCTTAGACAGGGGCCCGGGCTACACCTTC; CDR3 protein: CASSLDRGPGYTF
D gene: .; clone size: .; J gene: TRBJ2-7; V gene: TRBV6-6; CDR3 DNA: TGTGCCAGCAGCGCAGCCGGAGGGCCCTACGAGCAGTACTTC; CDR3 protein: CASSAAGGPYEQYF
D gene: TRBD1; clone size: .; J gene: TRBJ2-7; V gene: TRBV27; CDR3 DNA: TGTGCCAGCAGGACCGGGACAGGGGGCTACGAGCAGTACTTC; CDR3 protein: CASRTGTGGYEQYF
D gene: TRBD1; clone size: .; J gene: TRBJ1-2; V gene: TRBV9; CDR3 DNA: TGTGCCAGCAGCCCCCGGACAGGGGATGGCTACACCTTC; CDR3 protein: CASSPRTGDGYTF
D gene: TRBD1; clone size: once; J gene: TRBJ2-6; V gene: TRBV19; CDR3 DNA: TGTGCCAGTAGTATCCTGGGACAGCCGAGCTCTGGGGCCAACGTCCTGACTTTC; CDR3 protein: CASSILGQPSSGANVLTF
D gene: .; clone size: .; J gene: TRBJ1-4; V gene: TRBV29-1; CDR3 DNA: TGCAGCGTTGAAGATGGGCAGAGTTCAACTAATGAAAAACTGTTTTTT; CDR3 protein: CSVEDGQSSTNEKLFF
D gene: TRBD2; clone size: .; J gene: TRBJ2-1; V gene: TRBV9; CDR3 DNA: TGTGCCAGCAGCCCATTTTCGGGGGGTACTGGGGGTGAGCAGTTCTTC; CDR3 protein: CASSPFSGGTGGEQFF
D gene: TRBD2; clone size: .; J gene: TRBJ2-5; V gene: TRBV5-1; CDR3 DNA: TGCGCCAGCAGCTTAATTAGCGGGGAAGAGACCCAGTACTTC; CDR3 protein: CASSLISGEETQYF
D gene: .; clone size: .; J gene: TRBJ2-2; V gene: TRBV6-5; CDR3 DNA: TGTGCCGTAGGAGGGAGCACCGGGGAGCTGTTTTTT; CDR3 protein: CAVGGSTGELFF